A selection of T cell receptor beta chains follows, all from one sample in a study of shared clonotypes between healthy human individuals. TCRdb's copy holds only in-frame clones and misses some; the assay was immunoSEQ multiplex PCR. Counted here are about 2.3 million clones, more than 85% occurring once; the ten biggest clones make up 0.39%. Sequenced input: naive CD4+ T cells from PBMCs. These receptor sequences come from a man aged 18 to 29 in good health. Some clones in this sample may be carry-over from other donors' samples. Each CDR3 is given with its conserved first and last residue. A D gene is named only where the DNA matches it firmly. Where a row states a size, it is once, few, many or the class of an expanded clone; other rows omit it.

v_call	clone_size	d_call	j_call	cdr3_nt	cdr3_aa
TRBV19	once	-	TRBJ1-4	TGTGCCAGTAGTATGGACGGGGGCGCTAATGAAAAACTGTTTTTT	CASSMDGGANEKLFF
TRBV5-1	once	TRBD2	TRBJ2-5	TGCGCCAGCAGCTTGGCCGGGACTAGCGGGAATGTAGTAGAGACCCAGTACTTC	CASSLAGTSGNVVETQYF
TRBV5-5	-	TRBD1	TRBJ2-2	TGTGCCAGCAGCAGGGACAGGGAAAGAACCGGGGAGCTGTTTTTT	CASSRDRERTGELFF
TRBV5-4	once	TRBD2	TRBJ2-1	TGTGCCAGCAGCCCGGCTAGCGGGAGCGGCAATGAGCAGTTCTTC	CASSPASGSGNEQFF
TRBV11-2	-	-	TRBJ1-1	TGTGCCAGCAGCGCCCGGGGAGACACTGAAGCTTTCTTT	CASSARGDTEAFF
TRBV4-3	-	-	TRBJ2-7	TGCGCCAGCAGCCAAGATGGGGTCGAGGGATCCTACGAGCAGTACTTC	CASSQDGVEGSYEQYF
TRBV5-1	-	-	TRBJ2-1	TGCGCCAGCAGCTCAACCACCGGGGATTACAATGAGCAGTTCTTC	CASSSTTGDYNEQFF
TRBV9	-	-	TRBJ2-5	TGTGCCAGCAGCACCCGGGGAGCGGGCCTATCCAGAGAGACCCAGTACTTC	CASSTRGAGLSRETQYF
TRBV5-1	-	-	TRBJ2-7	TGCGCCAGCAGCTTGGTTCCCAGGGGCACCTCCTACGAGCAGTACTTC	CASSLVPRGTSYEQYF
TRBV5-1	-	TRBD2	TRBJ2-1	TGCGCCAGCAGCCCCTACACTAGCGGGTCTTACAATGAGCAGTTCTTC	CASSPYTSGSYNEQFF
TRBV21-1	-	-	TRBJ2-7	TGTGCCAGCAGCAAAGAGGAATTGGGACTCTACGAGCAGTACTTC	CASSKEELGLYEQYF
TRBV4-1	-	-	TRBJ1-4	TGCGCCAGCAGCCAAGATAATAATGAAAAACTGTTTTTT	CASSQDNNEKLFF
TRBV2	once	-	TRBJ1-1	TGTGCCAGCCAATTGATCGGGGGCCGAAACACTGAAGCTTTCTTT	CASQLIGGRNTEAFF
TRBV28	-	TRBD2	TRBJ2-1	TGTGCCAGCAGCAAGAGGCTAGCGGAAAATGAGCAGTTCTTC	CASSKRLAENEQFF
TRBV19	-	-	TRBJ2-5	TGTGCCAGTAGTCCAAGCGGACAAGAGACCCAGTACTTC	CASSPSGQETQYF
TRBV5-8	-	-	TRBJ1-2	TGTGCCAGCAGGAGAATAGGGACTAAATTATCTGGTGGCTACACCTTC	CASRRIGTKLSGGYTF
TRBV4-2	-	-	TRBJ2-7	TGTGCCAGCAGCCAAGAAGCCTCCTTCGGCAACGGAGAGCAGTACTTC	CASSQEASFGNGEQYF
TRBV11-2	-	TRBD2	TRBJ2-3	TGTGCCAGCAGCTTCGGGACTACCACAGATACGCAGTATTTT	CASSFGTTTDTQYF
TRBV5-1	few	-	TRBJ2-2	TGCGCCAGCAGCTTACCTCAGCCGGGCACCGGGGAGCTGTTTTTT	CASSLPQPGTGELFF
TRBV5-1	-	TRBD2	TRBJ2-1	TGCGCCAGCAGCCCCCGCGGGAGCCCCTACAATGAGCAGTTCTTC	CASSPRGSPYNEQFF
TRBV20-1	few	-	TRBJ1-1	TGCAGTGCTTCAGGATTCACTGAAGCTTTCTTT	CSASGFTEAFF
TRBV29-1	-	-	TRBJ2-1	TGCAGCCTCCACGGGGGCTCCTACAATGAGCAGTTCTTC	CSLHGGSYNEQFF
TRBV7-9	-	-	TRBJ1-1	TGTGCCAGCAGCTTTACCTTCGTGGGGCGCGGGGCCTTGAACACTGAAGCTTTCTTT	CASSFTFVGRGALNTEAFF
TRBV4-1	-	-	TRBJ2-3	TGCGCCAGCACTCATGGTTCCACAGATACGCAGTATTTT	CASTHGSTDTQYF
TRBV5-1	-	-	TRBJ1-1	TGCGCCAGCAGCTTGGAATTCTCGGGACGCACTGAAGCTTTCTTT	CASSLEFSGRTEAFF
TRBV28	-	-	TRBJ1-2	TGTGCCAGCAGTCTAAGAGGACTCAGCTCCGGCGGCTACACCTTC	CASSLRGLSSGGYTF
TRBV4-1	-	-	TRBJ2-5	TGCGCCAGCAGCCAAGTTATCCTAGGTCATATTAAGCAAGAGACCCAGTACTTC	CASSQVILGHIKQETQYF
TRBV11-2	-	-	TRBJ1-6	TGTGCCAGCAGCTTTTATCCGGGCGGAGATTCACCCCTCCACTTT	CASSFYPGGDSPLHF
TRBV15	-	-	TRBJ1-2	TGTGCCACCAGCAGAGAAGCGGACAGCTATGGCTACACCTTC	CATSREADSYGYTF
TRBV15	once	-	TRBJ1-3	TGTGCCACCAGCAGAGATAACGTCCGGGGAAACACCATATATTTT	CATSRDNVRGNTIYF
TRBV6-1	-	-	TRBJ2-7	TGTGCCAGCAGTGAAGAGGGGGGACAGCCATCCTTCGAGCAGTACTTC	CASSEEGGQPSFEQYF
TRBV11-2	-	TRBD2	TRBJ2-3	TGTGCCAGCAGCTCCGGTTTCGTAGCGGGAACGGATACGCAGTATTTT	CASSSGFVAGTDTQYF
TRBV7-9	-	TRBD1	TRBJ2-3	TGTGCCAGCAGCCCAGGACAGGGGGGGGAGTATTTT	CASSPGQGGEYF
TRBV28	-	TRBD1	TRBJ1-2	TGTGCCAGCAGTCCACCGGGACAGCATAACTATGGCTACACCTTC	CASSPPGQHNYGYTF
TRBV10-2	-	-	TRBJ1-1	TGCGCCAGCAGTGAACGGGTTACTGAAGCTTTCTTT	CASSERVTEAFF
TRBV5-6	-	-	TRBJ2-2	TGTGCCAGCAGCTTGTTAGGCGTCAGGGCGAACACCGGGGAGCTGTTTTTT	CASSLLGVRANTGELFF
TRBV4-2	-	-	TRBJ2-7	TGTGCCAGCAGCCAAGTCTCGGGGCAGGAATCCTACGAGCAGTACTTC	CASSQVSGQESYEQYF
TRBV28	once	-	TRBJ1-1	TGTGCCAGCGGGGGACTTTGGGCTTTCTTT	CASGGLWAFF
TRBV11-2	-	-	TRBJ2-7	TGTGCCAGCAGCTTAGAACAGTCCCGCCCCTCCTACGAGCAGTACTTC	CASSLEQSRPSYEQYF
TRBV4-2	-	TRBD2	TRBJ2-1	TGTGCCAGCAGCCAACAGGGAGGGTCTGAGCAGTTCTTC	CASSQQGGSEQFF
TRBV15	-	TRBD2	TRBJ2-1	TGTGCCACCAGCAGAGAGGGGGGTAGCGGGAGGGCCGGTACCTACAATGAGCAGTTCTTC	CATSREGGSGRAGTYNEQFF
TRBV5-1	-	-	TRBJ2-3	TGCGCCAGCACCTTGGGGACTGCGCGTCCAGATACGCAGTATTTT	CASTLGTARPDTQYF
TRBV6-1	-	-	TRBJ1-2	TGTGCCAGCATAGCGGTCCAGGCATCTAGTGGCTACACCTTC	CASIAVQASSGYTF
TRBV20-1	-	-	TRBJ2-7	TGCAGTGCTAGAGGTCCCTACGAGCAGTACTTC	CSARGPYEQYF
TRBV27	-	TRBD2	TRBJ2-7	TGTGCCAGCAGCCGGAGACTAGCTTTCATCTACGAGCAGTACTTC	CASSRRLAFIYEQYF
TRBV11-3	-	TRBD2	TRBJ2-1	TGTGCCAGCAGCCGTACTAGCGGGGGTATGGAGCAGTTCTTC	CASSRTSGGMEQFF
TRBV5-6	-	TRBD2	TRBJ2-5	TGTGCCAGCAGCTTGTTTGGGCTAGCGGGTGCCCCAGGGGCCCAGTACTTC	CASSLFGLAGAPGAQYF
TRBV18	-	-	TRBJ1-3	TGTGCCAGCTCACTTTCCGAGGCGGTCGGGTACACCATATATTTT	CASSLSEAVGYTIYF
TRBV2	few	-	TRBJ1-5	TGTGCCAGTGGGGAGCAGCCCCAGCATTTT	CASGEQPQHF
TRBV18	once	-	TRBJ2-7	TGTGCCAGCTCACCTTTGGGGGGCAGCTACGAGCAGTACTTC	CASSPLGGSYEQYF
TRBV28	-	-	TRBJ2-7	TGTGCCAGCAGTTTGACAGCAGTCTACGAGCAGTACTTC	CASSLTAVYEQYF
TRBV28	-	TRBD1	TRBJ1-3	TGTGCCAGCAGTCGGGGGAAAACCCAGGGGGCAACTGGAAACACCATATATTTT	CASSRGKTQGATGNTIYF
TRBV6-1	-	TRBD1	TRBJ1-2	TGTGCCAGCAGTGGACAGGGCTATGGCTACACCTTC	CASSGQGYGYTF
TRBV28	-	-	TRBJ1-4	TGTGCCAGCAGTTTCGCAGGGGCAAGTAATGAAAAACTGTTTTTT	CASSFAGASNEKLFF
TRBV29-1	-	-	TRBJ2-3	TGCAGCGGCACACAGGGTGGCTTCACAGATACGCAGTATTTT	CSGTQGGFTDTQYF
TRBV7-9	-	TRBD2	TRBJ2-1	TGTGCCAGCAGCATTACTAGCGGGAGTGATGAGCAGTTCTTC	CASSITSGSDEQFF
TRBV9	-	-	TRBJ2-1	TGTGCCAGCAGCCTCCCGGTCGGTAGGGAAGGAAGGCTTAATGAGCAGTTCTTC	CASSLPVGREGRLNEQFF
TRBV5-5	-	TRBD2	TRBJ2-3	TGTGCCAGCAGCTTGGCCCGGCTAGCGGGAGATACGCAGTATTTT	CASSLARLAGDTQYF